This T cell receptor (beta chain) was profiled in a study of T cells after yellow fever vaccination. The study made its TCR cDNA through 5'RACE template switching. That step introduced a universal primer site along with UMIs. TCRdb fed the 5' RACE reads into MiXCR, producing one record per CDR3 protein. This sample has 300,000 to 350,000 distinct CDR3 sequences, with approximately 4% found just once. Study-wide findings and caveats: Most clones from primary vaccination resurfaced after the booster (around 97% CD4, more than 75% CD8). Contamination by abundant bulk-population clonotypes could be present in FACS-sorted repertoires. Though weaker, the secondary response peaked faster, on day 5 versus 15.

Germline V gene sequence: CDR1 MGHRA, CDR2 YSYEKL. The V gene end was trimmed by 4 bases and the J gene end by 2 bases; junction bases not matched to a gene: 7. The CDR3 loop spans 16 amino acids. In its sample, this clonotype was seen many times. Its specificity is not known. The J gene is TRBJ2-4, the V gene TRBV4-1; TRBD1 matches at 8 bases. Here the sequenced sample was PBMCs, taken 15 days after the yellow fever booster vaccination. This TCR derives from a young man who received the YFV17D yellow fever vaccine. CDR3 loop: CASSPGQGITKNIQYF. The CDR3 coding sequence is TGCGCCAGCAGCCCAGGACAGGGTATCACCAAAAACATTCAGTACTTC.